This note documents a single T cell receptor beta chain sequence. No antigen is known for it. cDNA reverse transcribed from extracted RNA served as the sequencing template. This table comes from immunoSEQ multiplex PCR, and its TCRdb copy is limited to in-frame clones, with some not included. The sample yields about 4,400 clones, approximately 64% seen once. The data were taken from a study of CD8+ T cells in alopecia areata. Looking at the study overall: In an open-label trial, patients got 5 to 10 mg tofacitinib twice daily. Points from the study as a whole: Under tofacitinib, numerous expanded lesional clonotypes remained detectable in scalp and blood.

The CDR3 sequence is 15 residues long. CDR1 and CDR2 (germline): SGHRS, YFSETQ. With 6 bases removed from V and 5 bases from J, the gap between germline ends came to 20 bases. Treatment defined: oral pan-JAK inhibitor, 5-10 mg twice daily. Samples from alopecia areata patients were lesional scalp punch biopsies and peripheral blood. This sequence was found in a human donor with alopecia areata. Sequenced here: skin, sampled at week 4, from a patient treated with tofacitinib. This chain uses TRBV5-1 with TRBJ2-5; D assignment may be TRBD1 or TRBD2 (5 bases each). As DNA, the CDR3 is TGCGCCAGCATAGGAACTCTCTATGAGGGGGAGACCCAGTACTTC. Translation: CASIGTLYEGETQYF. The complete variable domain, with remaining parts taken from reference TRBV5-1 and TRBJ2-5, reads KAGVTQTPRYLIKTRGQQVTLSCSPISGHRSVSWYQQTPGQGLQFLFEYFSETQRNKGNFPGRFSGRQFSNSRSEMNVSTLELGDSALYLCASIGTLYEGETQYFGPGTRLLVL.